One and the same sample provided the 31 T cell receptor beta chains below, sequenced in a study of blood T cell repertoires in COVID-19. TCRdb's table, derived via immunoSEQ multiplex PCR, lists solely in-frame clones and lacks some. The table includes about 170,000 clones, about four fifths detected once. Source material: peripheral blood. The receptors were sampled from a man aged 35 to 55 who had recovered from COVID-19.

This sequence joins TRBV6-2 or TRBV6-3 and TRBJ1-1; D gene uncertain. V was pared by 5 bases and J by 7 bases, with 8 bases between. The length of the CDR3 is 11 residues. The germline gives CDR1 MNHEY, CDR2 SVGEGT. The CDR3 region is CASSEGFEAFF. CDR3 bases: TGTGCCAGCAGTGAGGGATTTGAAGCTTTCTTT.

The chain joins TRBV5-4 to TRBJ2-1; 10 bases fit TRBD1. Unmatched junction bases numbered 3, after V lost 0 bases and J lost 6 bases. This CDR3 is 15 amino acids long. Looked up from germline, CDR1 is SGHNT and CDR2 is YYREEE (reference sequence). CDR3 in amino acids: CASSLGTGGVNEQFF. For the CDR3, the DNA is TGTGCCAGCAGCTTGGGGACAGGGGGTGTCAATGAGCAGTTCTTC.

The chain couples TRBV30 to TRBJ1-2, with D perhaps TRBD1 (6 bases). CDR3 size: 12 residues. With 4 bases removed from V and 4 bases from J, the gap between germline ends came to 10 bases. Germline V gives CDR1 GTSNPN, CDR2 SVGIG (reference sequence). CDR3 in DNA: TGTGCCTGGACTACAGGGACCTATGGCTACACCTTC. Encoded protein: CAWTTGTYGYTF.

The V call is TRBV30, the J call TRBJ1-5; D remains ambiguous. The CDR3 extends over 13 amino acids. CDR1 and CDR2 (germline): GTSNPN, SVGIG (reference sequence). V lost 2 bases and J 3 bases, leaving 8 bases between the germline ends. CDR3 in DNA: TGTGCCTGGAGTAGGCGGATCAATCAGCCCCAGCATTTT. Protein sequence: CAWSRRINQPQHF.

V and J are TRBV10-3 and TRBJ1-4, with unresolved D. V was trimmed by 3 bases and J by 0 bases, leaving 11 bases between them. CDR1 and CDR2 (germline): ENHRY, SYGVKD. The CDR3 sequence is 16 residues long. CDR3 DNA: TGTGCCATCAGTGAAGGCAGACAATCAACTAATGAAAAACTGTTTTTT. Protein product: CAISEGRQSTNEKLFF.

The rearrangement joins TRBV7-9 to TRBJ2-7; TRBD1 might be the D (6 bases). The germline gives CDR1 SEHNR, CDR2 FQNEAQ (reference sequence). Trimming shortened V by 7 bases and J by 2 bases, and 15 bases separated the two germline ends. The CDR3 spans 14 residues. The CDR3 coding sequence is TGTGCCAGCACCTCAACCGGGACAACCTACGAGCAGTACTTC. It is translated as CASTSTGTTYEQYF.

By share, this clone counts as medium-sized. The rearrangement joins TRBV4-2 to TRBJ2-1; tentative D call: TRBD1 (6 bases). Germline CDR1 and CDR2: LGHNA and YNFKEQ. CDR3 size: 14 residues. The ends were cut back, 1 base at V and 6 bases at J, with 10 bases in the middle. As DNA, the CDR3 is TGTGCCAGCAGCCAAGGACAGGAGATCAATGAGCAGTTCTTC. Amino acids: CASSQGQEINEQFF.

The chain recombines TRBV7-3 with TRBJ2-1, with D possibly matching TRBD2 (6 bases). The ends were cut back, 5 bases at V and 4 bases at J, with 15 bases in the middle. Germline V lookup: CDR1 SGHTA, CDR2 FQGTGA. The CDR3 spans 15 residues. The DNA for the CDR3 is TGTGCCAGCAGCCTGGGGGGAAGTGGGTACAATGAGCAGTTCTTC. Amino acids: CASSLGGSGYNEQFF. The variable domain in full, with the rest retrieved from reference TRBV7-3 and TRBJ2-1, is GAGVSQTPSNKVTEKGKYVELRCDPISGHTALYWYRQSLGQGPEFLIYFQGTGAADDSGLPNDRFFAVRPEGSVSTLKIQRTERGDSAVYLCASSLGGSGYNEQFFGPGTRLTVL.

There are a few counts of this clone. The chain carries TRBV3-1 (or the pseudogene TRBV3-2) and TRBJ2-7; possible D gene TRBD2, 5 bases. Per germline, CDR1 LGHDT and CDR2 YNNKEL (reference sequence). The CDR3 is 14 residues long. Trimming pared 2 bases from V and 3 bases from J, leaving 11 bases between. In nucleotides, the CDR3 is TGTGCCAGCAGCCAACGGGGAAAATACTACGAGCAGTACTTC. Protein product: CASSQRGKYYEQYF.

The rearrangement uses TRBV2 and TRBJ1-6; D is possibly TRBD1 (6 bases). Germline V gene data show CDR1 as SNHLY and CDR2 as FYNNEI. This CDR3 region has 13 residues. The V end was cut by 3 bases, the J end by 9 bases, with 9 bases between. This CDR3 reads CASSEGARSPLHF. In DNA form, the CDR3 reads TGTGCCAGCAGTGAGGGGGCGCGTTCACCCCTCCACTTT. Full variable domain (rest looked up from reference TRBV2 and TRBJ1-6): EPEVTQTPSHQVTQMGQEVILRCVPISNHLYFYWYRQILGQKVEFLVSFYNNEISEKSEIFDDQFSVERPDGSNFTLKIRSTKLEDSAMYFCASSEGARSPLHFGNGTRLTVT.

This clone was seen a single time. The chain carries TRBV4-1 and TRBJ2-7; 9 bases map to TRBD1. In germline, CDR1 is MGHRA, CDR2 YSYEKL. Trimming removed 1 base from V and 2 bases from J; junction bases left unmatched: 6. This CDR3 has 16 amino acids. In nucleotides, the CDR3 is TGCGCCAGCAGCCAAGTTCCGACAGGGGGGCCCTACGAGCAGTACTTC. Amino acids: CASSQVPTGGPYEQYF.

J is TRBJ1-2 and V is TRBV28, with a tentative D call TRBD1 (6 bases). V lost 1 base and J lost 8, with 14 bases in between. The CDR3 consists of 14 residues. In germline, CDR1 is MDHEN, CDR2 SYDVKM. The CDR3 here is CASSLSGALSGYTF. The DNA of the CDR3 is TGTGCCAGCAGTTTATCAGGGGCCTTAAGCGGCTACACCTTC.

J is TRBJ2-3 and V is TRBV11-3; 10 nucleotides agree with TRBD1. Germline loops: CDR1 SGHNT, CDR2 YENEEA. This CDR3 is built from 16 residues. V trimming: 6 bases; J trimming: 2 bases; junction bases outside the gene matches: 8. DNA of the CDR3: TGTGCCAGCAGTTTTGGTGGGACAGGGGCCACAGATACGCAGTATTTT. Amino acids: CASSFGGTGATDTQYF.

V and J are TRBV15 and TRBJ1-2; 7 nucleotides match TRBD1. Germline V lookup: CDR1 LNHNV, CDR2 YYDKDF (reference sequence). CDR3 length: 15 amino acids. Losses at the gene ends were 2 bases for V and 8 bases for J; bases not matched to a gene: 11. The chain's CDR3 is CATSRPERTGEGYTF. The CDR3 DNA sequence: TGTGCCACCAGCAGACCTGAGAGGACAGGAGAGGGCTACACCTTC. Drawing the rest from reference TRBV15 and TRBJ1-2, the complete variable domain is DAMVIQNPRYQVTQFGKPVTLSCSQTLNHNVMYWYQQKSSQAPKLLFHYYDKDFNNEADTPDNFQSRRPNTSFCFLDIRSPGLGDTAMYLCATSRPERTGEGYTFGSGTRLTVV.

The rearrangement links TRBV30 to TRBJ2-2; 13 nucleotides align to TRBD2. This CDR3 comprises 18 residues. Germline values: CDR1 GTSNPN, CDR2 SVGIG (reference sequence). DNA for the CDR3: TGTGCTTCGGTCCGGACCTTGACTAGCGGGGGGCCGGTCGGGGAGCTGTTTTTT. Its protein is CASVRTLTSGGPVGELFF.

This clone was counted a single time. The rearrangement uses TRBV10-3 and TRBJ1-3; TRBD1 is a possible D gene (6 bases). The germline CDR1 and CDR2 sequences are ENHRY and SYGVKD. V lost 8 bases, J lost 1 base, and 6 bases lay in between. The CDR3 extends over 12 amino acids. The CDR3 DNA reads TGTGCCATCGGGACATCTGGAAACACCATATATTTT. This codes for CAIGTSGNTIYF.

The chain has TRBV7-8 and TRBJ2-3; 10 bases align to TRBD2. With V trimmed by 3 bases and J by 5 bases, 8 bases remained unmatched. Germline V gene sequence: CDR1 SGHVS, CDR2 FQNEAQ. The CDR3 contains 16 residues. CDR3 loop: CASSFPRSGGGDTQYF. Written as DNA, the CDR3 is TGTGCCAGCAGCTTTCCTCGGAGCGGGGGGGGAGATACGCAGTATTTT.

This rearrangement joins TRBV11-2 to TRBJ2-2, with TRBD2 identical over 8 bases. J gave up 7 bases and V 0 bases, and 10 bases lay outside the gene matches. The CDR3 consists of 17 residues. The germline gives CDR1 SGHAT, CDR2 FQNNGV. The DNA for the CDR3 is TGTGCCAGCAGCTTAGATACCAGCGGGGGTCTAGGCGGGGAGCTGTTTTTT. It yields the protein CASSLDTSGGLGGELFF.

This rearrangement joins TRBV15 to TRBJ2-5, with D possibly being TRBD1 (5 bases). The CDR3 spans 16 residues. The ends were cut back, 0 bases at V and 7 bases at J, with 18 bases in the middle. Germline V CDR1 and CDR2: LNHNV, YYDKDF (reference sequence). The CDR3 sequence is CATSRDRGLQGGTQYF. The CDR3 DNA reads TGTGCCACCAGCAGAGATCGCGGTCTGCAGGGTGGGACCCAGTACTTC.

The gene calls are TRBV5-6 and TRBJ1-1, with TRBD1 identical over 8 bases. Germline V CDR1 and CDR2: SGHDT, YYEEEE. Trimming cost V 0 bases and J 6 bases; bases outside gene matches: 7. This CDR3 region has 15 residues. The DNA for the CDR3 is TGTGCCAGCAGCTTGGGCGGACAGGGTGGATCTGAAGCTTTCTTT. It translates to CASSLGGQGGSEAFF.

V gene TRBV5-4 combines with J gene TRBJ2-5, with D possibly being TRBD1 (5 bases). CDR3 length: 14 residues. The V gene lost 4 bases and the J gene lost 1 base, with 11 bases spanning the gap. The V gene's germline CDR1 is SGHNT and CDR2 YYREEE (reference sequence). CDR3 DNA: TGTGCCAGCAGCGCACAGGTGTCCCAAGAGACCCAGTACTTC. Translated: CASSAQVSQETQYF.

The chain uses TRBV2 and TRBJ1-2; the D gene is possibly TRBD1 (6 bases). CDR3 size: 14 residues. V was pared by 6 bases and J by 0 bases, with 11 bases between. CDR1 is SNHLY and CDR2 is FYNNEI in the germline V gene. CDR3 in amino acids: CASRDRASNYGYTF. CDR3 DNA: TGTGCCAGCAGGGACAGAGCTTCTAACTATGGCTACACCTTC.

The chain has TRBV16 and TRBJ2-3, with TRBD2 as a possible D gene (7 bases). This CDR3 has 16 amino acids. The V end lost 4 bases, the J end lost 4 bases, and 18 bases lay between the germline ends. The germline V gene encodes CDR1 KGHSY and CDR2 FQNENV. This CDR3 is CASSRWGGPRADTQYF. The CDR3 nucleotides read TGTGCCAGCAGCCGATGGGGGGGCCCCAGGGCAGATACGCAGTATTTT.

The V call is TRBV28, the J call TRBJ1-2; no definite D call. Trimming pared 4 bases from V and 7 bases from J, leaving 10 bases between. Germline-derived CDR1 and CDR2 are MDHEN and SYDVKM. The CDR3 has 12 residues. CDR3 amino acids: CASSSGPGGYTF. The CDR3 region has the DNA TGTGCCAGCAGTTCCGGCCCGGGTGGCTACACCTTC.

The rearrangement links TRBV5-4 to TRBJ1-1; D is possibly TRBD1 (5 bases). The CDR3 has 15 amino acids. V lost 0 bases, J lost 3 bases, and 12 bases lay in between. Germline V gives CDR1 SGHNT, CDR2 YYREEE (reference sequence). The chain's CDR3 is CASSLARGFDTEAFF. The CDR3 DNA sequence: TGTGCCAGCAGCTTGGCCCGGGGGTTTGACACTGAAGCTTTCTTT.

The chain combines TRBV28 with TRBJ2-5; 8 bases are shared with TRBD2. J gave up 1 base and V 1 base, and 2 bases lay outside the gene matches. This CDR3 is 15 amino acids long. Germline CDR1 is MDHEN and CDR2 is SYDVKM. In DNA, the CDR3 is TGTGCCAGCAGTTTATCCGGACTAGCCCAAGAGACCCAGTACTTC. Translating gives CASSLSGLAQETQYF. The full variable domain, its missing parts supplied by reference TRBV28 and TRBJ2-5, is DVKVTQSSRYLVKRTGEKVFLECVQDMDHENMFWYRQDPGLGLRLIYFSYDVKMKEKGDIPEGYSVSREKKERFSLILESASTNQTSMYLCASSLSGLAQETQYFGPGTRLLVL.

The J gene is TRBJ2-5, the V gene TRBV14; the match to TRBD2 covers 9 bases. V lost 0 bases, J lost 2 bases, and 4 bases stayed unmatched. This CDR3 spans 16 amino acids. Germline lookup yields CDR1 SGHDN and CDR2 FVKESK. This CDR3 is CASSQDLAGRQETQYF. As DNA, the CDR3 is TGTGCCAGCAGCCAAGACCTAGCGGGGAGGCAAGAGACCCAGTACTTC. Together with reference TRBV14 and TRBJ2-5, the CDR3 gives the full variable domain: EAGVTQFPSHSVIEKGQTVTLRCDPISGHDNLYWYRRVMGKEIKFLLHFVKESKQDESGMPNNRFLAERTGGTYSTLKVQPAELEDSGVYFCASSQDLAGRQETQYFGPGTRLLVL.

This clone was detected once. V usage is TRBV4-3 and J usage is TRBJ2-1; 7 bases agree with TRBD1. V lost 8 bases and J lost 0; bases outside the gene matches: 7. CDR3 length equals 15 residues. Germline CDR1 is LGHNA and CDR2 is YSLEER. As DNA, the CDR3 is TGCGCCAGCCGCCCGGGGACAGCCTCCTACAATGAGCAGTTCTTC. Translated, it gives CASRPGTASYNEQFF.

The rearrangement uses TRBV4-2 and TRBJ2-7, with TRBD2 as a possible D gene (5 bases). The length of the CDR3 is 15 residues. Trimming cost V 2 bases and J 2 bases, with 13 bases left between them. The V gene's germline CDR1 is LGHNA and CDR2 YNFKEQ. Here the CDR3 DNA reads TGTGCCAGCAGCCAATACAGAGGGTACACCTACGAGCAGTACTTC. This codes for CASSQYRGYTYEQYF.

The chain couples TRBV19 to TRBJ2-2, with no clear D. CDR3 length equals 15 residues. Germline V gene lookup returns CDR1 LNHDA and CDR2 SQIVND (reference sequence). V was cut by 3 bases and J by 4 bases, with 12 bases left in between. CDR3 in amino acids: CASSIPHRFTGELFF. In nucleotides, the CDR3 is TGTGCCAGTAGTATTCCCCACAGATTCACCGGGGAGCTGTTTTTT.

This clone was detected once. The V and J genes are TRBV4-1 and TRBJ2-3; 8 bases map to TRBD2. The CDR3 runs to 17 residues. Trimming at V came to 3 bases and at J to 6 bases, leaving 14 bases not matched to a gene. Germline-derived CDR1 and CDR2 are MGHRA and YSYEKL. CDR3 sequence: CASSHTETSASPDTQYF. Here the CDR3 DNA reads TGCGCCAGCAGCCACACAGAGACTAGCGCCAGCCCCGATACGCAGTATTTT.